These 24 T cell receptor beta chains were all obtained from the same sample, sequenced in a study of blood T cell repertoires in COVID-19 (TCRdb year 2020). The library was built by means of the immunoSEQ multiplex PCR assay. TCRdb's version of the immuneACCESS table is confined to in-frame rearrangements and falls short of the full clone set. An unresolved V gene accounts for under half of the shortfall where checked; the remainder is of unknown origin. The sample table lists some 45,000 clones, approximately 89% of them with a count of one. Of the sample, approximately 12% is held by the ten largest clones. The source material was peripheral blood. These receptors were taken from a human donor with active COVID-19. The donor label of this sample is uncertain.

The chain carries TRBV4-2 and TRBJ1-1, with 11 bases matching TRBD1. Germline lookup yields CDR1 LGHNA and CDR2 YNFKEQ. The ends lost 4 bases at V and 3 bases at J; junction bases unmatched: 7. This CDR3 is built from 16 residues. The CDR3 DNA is TGTGCCAGCAGCCTTATACCGGGACAGGGGGACACTGAAGCTTTCTTT. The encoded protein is CASSLIPGQGDTEAFF.

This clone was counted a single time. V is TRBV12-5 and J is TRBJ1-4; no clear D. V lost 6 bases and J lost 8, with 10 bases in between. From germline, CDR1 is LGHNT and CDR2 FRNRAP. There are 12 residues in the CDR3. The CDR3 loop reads CASGRSVEKLFF. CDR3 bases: TGTGCTAGTGGGCGGTCGGTGGAAAAACTGTTTTTT.

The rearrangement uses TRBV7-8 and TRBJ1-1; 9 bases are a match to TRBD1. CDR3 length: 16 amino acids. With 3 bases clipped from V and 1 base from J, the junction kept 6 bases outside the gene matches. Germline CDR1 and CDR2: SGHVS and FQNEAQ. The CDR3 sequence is CASSLMDRGTNTEAFF. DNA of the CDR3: TGTGCCAGCAGCTTGATGGACAGGGGAACGAACACTGAAGCTTTCTTT.

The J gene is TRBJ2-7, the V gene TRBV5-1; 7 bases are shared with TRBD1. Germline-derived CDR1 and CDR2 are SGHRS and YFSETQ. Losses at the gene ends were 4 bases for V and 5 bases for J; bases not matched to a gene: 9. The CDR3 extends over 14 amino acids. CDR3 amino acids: CASSTGTVAHEQYF. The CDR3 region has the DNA TGCGCCAGCAGCACCGGGACAGTGGCCCACGAGCAGTACTTC.

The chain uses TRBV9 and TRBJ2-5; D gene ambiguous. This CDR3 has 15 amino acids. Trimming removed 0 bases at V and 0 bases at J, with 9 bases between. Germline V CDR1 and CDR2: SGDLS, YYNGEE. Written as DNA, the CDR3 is TGTGCCAGCAGCGTAGGTACCGCGTACCAAGAGACCCAGTACTTC. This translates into CASSVGTAYQETQYF. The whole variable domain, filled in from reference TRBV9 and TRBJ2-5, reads DSGVTQTPKHLITATGQRVTLRCSPRSGDLSVYWYQQSLDQGLQFLIQYYNGEERAKGNILERFSAQQFPDLHSELNLSSLELGDSALYFCASSVGTAYQETQYFGPGTRLLVL.

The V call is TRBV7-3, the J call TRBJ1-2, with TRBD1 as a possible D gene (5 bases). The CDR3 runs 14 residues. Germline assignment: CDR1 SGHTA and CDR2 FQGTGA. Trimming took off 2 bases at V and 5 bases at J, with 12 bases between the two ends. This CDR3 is CASSLRPGRYGYTF. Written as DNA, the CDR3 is TGTGCCAGCAGCTTACGACCAGGGCGGTATGGCTACACCTTC.

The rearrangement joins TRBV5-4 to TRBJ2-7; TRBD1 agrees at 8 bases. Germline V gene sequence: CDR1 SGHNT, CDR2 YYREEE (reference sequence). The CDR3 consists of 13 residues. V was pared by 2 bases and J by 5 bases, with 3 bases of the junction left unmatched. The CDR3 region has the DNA TGTGCCAGCAGCTTACAGGGGGGAAACGAGCAGTACTTC. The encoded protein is CASSLQGGNEQYF.

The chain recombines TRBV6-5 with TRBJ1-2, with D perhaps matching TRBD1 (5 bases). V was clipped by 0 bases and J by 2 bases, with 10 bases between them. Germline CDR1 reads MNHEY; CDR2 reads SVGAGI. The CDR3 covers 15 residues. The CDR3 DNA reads TGTGCCAGCAGTTACTCGAAGGAGGGGAACTATGGCTACACCTTC. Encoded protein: CASSYSKEGNYGYTF.

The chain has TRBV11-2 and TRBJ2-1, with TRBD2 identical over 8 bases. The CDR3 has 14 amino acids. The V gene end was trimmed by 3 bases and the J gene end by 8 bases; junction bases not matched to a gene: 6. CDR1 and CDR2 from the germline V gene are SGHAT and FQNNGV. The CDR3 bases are TGTGCCAGCAGCTTTGGCGGGGGGAGGTATGAGCAGTTCTTC. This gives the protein CASSFGGGRYEQFF.

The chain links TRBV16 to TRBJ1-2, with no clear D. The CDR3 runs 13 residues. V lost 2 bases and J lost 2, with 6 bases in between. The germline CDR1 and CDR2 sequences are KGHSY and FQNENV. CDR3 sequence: CASSQGANYGYTF. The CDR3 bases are TGTGCCAGCAGCCAAGGAGCGAACTATGGCTACACCTTC.

The CDR3 protein is CASSRTYNQPQHF. The CDR3 DNA reads TGTGCCAGCAGTAGGACATACAATCAGCCCCAGCATTTT. The chain combines TRBV12-3 or TRBV12-4 with TRBJ1-5; TRBD1 might be the D (5 bases). With 5 bases removed from V and 3 bases from J, the gap between germline ends came to 8 bases. This CDR3 has 13 amino acids.

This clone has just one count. In DNA form, the CDR3 reads TGTGCCAGCAGCATGATAGCGGGAGCGGGTTCTGATACGCAGTATTTT. The encoded protein is CASSMIAGAGSDTQYF. The chain links TRBV7-3 to TRBJ2-3; 9 positions match TRBD2. CDR3 length: 16 amino acids. Trimming removed 5 bases from V and 6 bases from J; junction bases left unmatched: 12. CDR1 and CDR2 from the germline V gene are SGHTA and FQGTGA.

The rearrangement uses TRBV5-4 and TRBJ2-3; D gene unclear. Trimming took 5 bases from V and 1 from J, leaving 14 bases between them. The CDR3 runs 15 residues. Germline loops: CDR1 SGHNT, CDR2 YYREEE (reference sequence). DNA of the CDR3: TGTGCCAGCAGAACCTCGAGCCGCCGCACAGATACGCAGTATTTT. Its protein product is CASRTSSRRTDTQYF.

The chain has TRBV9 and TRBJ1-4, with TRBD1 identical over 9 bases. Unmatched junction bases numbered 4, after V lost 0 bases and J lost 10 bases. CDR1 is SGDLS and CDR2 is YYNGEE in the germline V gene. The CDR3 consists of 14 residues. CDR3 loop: CASSVGQGVGKLFF. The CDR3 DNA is TGTGCCAGCAGCGTAGGACAGGGGGTTGGAAAACTGTTTTTT.

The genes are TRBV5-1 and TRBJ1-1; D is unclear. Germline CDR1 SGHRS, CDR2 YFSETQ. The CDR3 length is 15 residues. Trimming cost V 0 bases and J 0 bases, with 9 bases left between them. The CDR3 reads CASSLVSGMNTEAFF. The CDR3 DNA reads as TGCGCCAGCAGCTTGGTTTCGGGTATGAACACTGAAGCTTTCTTT.

The CDR3 protein is CASQDRSGSRRSYEQYF. DNA of the CDR3: TGTGCCAGCCAAGATCGTAGCGGGTCGCGCCGGTCCTACGAGCAGTACTTC. The chain has TRBV27 and TRBJ2-7; TRBD2 agrees at 7 bases. Germline values: CDR1 MNHEY, CDR2 SMNVEV (reference sequence). This CDR3 region has 17 residues. V dropped 8 bases and J dropped 1; count of bases not matched to a gene: 17.

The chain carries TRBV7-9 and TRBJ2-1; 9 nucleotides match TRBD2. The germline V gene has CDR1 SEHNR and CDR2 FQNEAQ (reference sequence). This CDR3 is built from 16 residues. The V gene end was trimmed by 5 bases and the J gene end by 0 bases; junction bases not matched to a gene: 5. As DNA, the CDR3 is TGTGCCAGCAGCAACGGACTAGCGAGCTCCTACAATGAGCAGTTCTTC. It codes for CASSNGLASSYNEQFF.

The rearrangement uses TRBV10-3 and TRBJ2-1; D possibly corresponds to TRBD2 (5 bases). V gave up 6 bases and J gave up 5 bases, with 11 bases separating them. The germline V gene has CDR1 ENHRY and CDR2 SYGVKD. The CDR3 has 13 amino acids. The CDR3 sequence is CAIRKDLNNEQFF. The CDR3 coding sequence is TGTGCCATCAGAAAGGACTTAAACAATGAGCAGTTCTTC.

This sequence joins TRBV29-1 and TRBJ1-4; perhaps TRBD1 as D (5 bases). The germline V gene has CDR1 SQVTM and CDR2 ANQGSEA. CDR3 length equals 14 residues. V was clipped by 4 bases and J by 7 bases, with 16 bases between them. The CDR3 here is CSVARGGVGEKLFF. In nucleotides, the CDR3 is TGCAGCGTTGCACGAGGAGGGGTTGGTGAAAAACTGTTTTTT.

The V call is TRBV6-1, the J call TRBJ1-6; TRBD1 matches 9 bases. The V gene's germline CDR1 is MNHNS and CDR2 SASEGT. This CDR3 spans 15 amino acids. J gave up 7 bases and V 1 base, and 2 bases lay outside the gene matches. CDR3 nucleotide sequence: TGTGCCAGCAGTGAAGGGACAGGGGTCAATTCACCCCTCCACTTT. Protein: CASSEGTGVNSPLHF.

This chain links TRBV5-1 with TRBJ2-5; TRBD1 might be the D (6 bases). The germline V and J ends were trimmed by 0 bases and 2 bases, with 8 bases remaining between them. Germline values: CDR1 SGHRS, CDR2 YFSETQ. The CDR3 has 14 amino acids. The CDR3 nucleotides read TGCGCCAGCAGCTTGGCCGGGACACAAGAGACCCAGTACTTC. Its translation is CASSLAGTQETQYF.

The CDR3, as DNA: TGCGCCAGCAGCTCGGGACAGGGGGCGAATCAGCCCCAGCATTTT. It codes for CASSSGQGANQPQHF. The chain has TRBV5-1 and TRBJ1-5; 12 nucleotides match TRBD1. V gave up 3 bases and J gave up 4 bases; unmatched junction bases: 2. From germline, CDR1 is SGHRS and CDR2 YFSETQ. The CDR3 runs to 15 residues.

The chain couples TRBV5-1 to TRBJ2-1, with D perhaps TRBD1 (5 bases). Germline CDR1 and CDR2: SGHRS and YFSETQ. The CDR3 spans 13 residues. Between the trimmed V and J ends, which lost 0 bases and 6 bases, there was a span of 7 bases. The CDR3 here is CASSLEGSNEQFF. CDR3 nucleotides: TGCGCCAGCAGCTTGGAGGGGTCCAATGAGCAGTTCTTC. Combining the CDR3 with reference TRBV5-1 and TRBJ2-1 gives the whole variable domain KAGVTQTPRYLIKTRGQQVTLSCSPISGHRSVSWYQQTPGQGLQFLFEYFSETQRNKGNFPGRFSGRQFSNSRSEMNVSTLELGDSALYLCASSLEGSNEQFFGPGTRLTVL.

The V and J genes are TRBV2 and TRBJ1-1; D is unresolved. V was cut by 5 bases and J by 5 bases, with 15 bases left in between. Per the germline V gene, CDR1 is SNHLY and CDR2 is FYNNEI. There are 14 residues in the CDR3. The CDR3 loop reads CASSNEGVGTEAFF. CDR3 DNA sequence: TGTGCCAGCAGTAACGAGGGAGTGGGAACTGAAGCTTTCTTT. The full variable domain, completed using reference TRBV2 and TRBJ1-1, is EPEVTQTPSHQVTQMGQEVILRCVPISNHLYFYWYRQILGQKVEFLVSFYNNEISEKSEIFDDQFSVERPDGSNFTLKIRSTKLEDSAMYFCASSNEGVGTEAFFGQGTRLTVV.